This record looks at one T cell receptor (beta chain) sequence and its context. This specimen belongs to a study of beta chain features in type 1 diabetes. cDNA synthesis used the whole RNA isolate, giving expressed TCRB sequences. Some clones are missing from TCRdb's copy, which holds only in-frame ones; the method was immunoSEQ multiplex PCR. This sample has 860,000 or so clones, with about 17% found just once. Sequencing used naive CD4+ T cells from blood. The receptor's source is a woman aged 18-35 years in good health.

CDR3 residues: CATSRDILAGGADTQYF. Written as DNA, the CDR3 is TGTGCCACCAGCAGAGACATTCTAGCGGGGGGTGCAGATACGCAGTATTTT. This chain links TRBV15 with TRBJ2-3; 11 nucleotides match TRBD2. The length of the CDR3 is 17 residues. Germline CDR1 is LNHNV and CDR2 is YYDKDF (reference sequence). The V and J ends lost 0 bases and 4 bases, in that order; junction bases with no gene match: 6. Variable domain in full (rest from reference TRBV15 and TRBJ2-3): DAMVIQNPRYQVTQFGKPVTLSCSQTLNHNVMYWYQQKSSQAPKLLFHYYDKDFNNEADTPDNFQSRRPNTSFCFLDIRSPGLGDTAMYLCATSRDILAGGADTQYFGPGTRLTVL.